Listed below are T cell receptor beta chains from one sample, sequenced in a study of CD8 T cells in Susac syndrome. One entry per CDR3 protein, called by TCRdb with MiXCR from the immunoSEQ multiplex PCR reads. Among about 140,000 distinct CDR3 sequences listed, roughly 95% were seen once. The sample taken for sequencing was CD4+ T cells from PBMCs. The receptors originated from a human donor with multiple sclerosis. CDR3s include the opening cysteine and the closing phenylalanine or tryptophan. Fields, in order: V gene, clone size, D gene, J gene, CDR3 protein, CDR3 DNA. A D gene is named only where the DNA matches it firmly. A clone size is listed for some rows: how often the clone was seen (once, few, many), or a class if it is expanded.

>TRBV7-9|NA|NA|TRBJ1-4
CASSLGILGTDEKLFF
TGTGCCAGCAGCTTAGGCATCCTTGGAACGGATGAAAAACTGTTTTTT
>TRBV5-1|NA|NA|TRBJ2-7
CASSPKALVGGSYEQYF
TGCGCCAGCAGCCCTAAGGCCCTAGTGGGGGGCTCCTACGAGCAGTACTTC
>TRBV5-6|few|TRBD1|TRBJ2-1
CASSPDRVGEQFF
TGTGCCAGCAGCCCGGACAGGGTTGGTGAGCAGTTCTTC
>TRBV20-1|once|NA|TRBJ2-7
CSARDMQGQTYEQYF
TGCAGTGCTAGAGATATGCAGGGCCAAACCTACGAGCAGTACTTC
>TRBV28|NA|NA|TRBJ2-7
CASSLFRDTSYEQYF
TGTGCCAGCAGTTTATTTCGGGACACTTCCTACGAGCAGTACTTC
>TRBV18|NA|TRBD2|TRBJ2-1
CASSPPAGSGGHLSTNEQFF
TGTGCCAGCTCACCACCGGCTGGTAGCGGGGGACATCTTAGTACCAATGAGCAGTTCTTC
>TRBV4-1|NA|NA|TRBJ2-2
CASSQQGYTGELFF
TGCGCCAGCAGCCAGCAGGGATACACCGGGGAGCTGTTTTTT
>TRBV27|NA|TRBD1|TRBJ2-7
CASSLGQRLPQYF
TGTGCCAGCAGCTTGGGACAGCGCCTTCCACAGTACTTC
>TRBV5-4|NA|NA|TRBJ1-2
CASSSPGGGDGYTF
TGTGCCAGCAGCTCGCCGGGAGGAGGGGATGGCTACACCTTC
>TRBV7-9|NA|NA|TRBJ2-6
CASSLYSSGANVLTF
TGTGCCAGCAGCTTATACAGCTCTGGGGCCAACGTCCTGACTTTC
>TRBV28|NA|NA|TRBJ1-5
CASSPTGVVRPQHF
TGTGCCAGCAGTCCTACCGGGGTCGTGAGGCCCCAGCATTTT
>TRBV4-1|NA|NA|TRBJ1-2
CASSQEYVPLRNYGYTF
TGCGCCAGCAGCCAAGAATATGTACCGCTCCGTAACTATGGCTACACCTTC
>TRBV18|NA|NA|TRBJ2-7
CASSPQGDEQYF
TGTGCCAGCTCACCACAGGGAGACGAGCAGTACTTC
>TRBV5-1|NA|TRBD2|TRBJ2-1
CASSLGSGTSNEQFF
TGCGCCAGCAGCTTGGGCTCCGGGACTAGCAATGAGCAGTTCTTC
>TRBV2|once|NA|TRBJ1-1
CASKDSYLTEAFF
TGTGCCAGCAAGGACAGCTATCTCACTGAAGCTTTCTTT
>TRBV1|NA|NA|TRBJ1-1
CTSSQEFQGSGNTEAFF
TGCACCAGCAGCCAAGAGTTTCAGGGCTCGGGGAACACTGAAGCTTTCTTT
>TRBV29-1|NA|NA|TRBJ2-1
CSAAMGDEQFF
TGCAGCGCCGCCATGGGCGATGAGCAGTTCTTC
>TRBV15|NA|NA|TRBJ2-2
CATSRAGTGELFF
TGTGCCACCAGCAGAGCGGGGACCGGGGAGCTGTTTTTT
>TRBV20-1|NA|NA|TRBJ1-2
CSARDFRTAVGGYTF
TGCAGTGCTAGAGACTTCAGGACGGCAGTAGGTGGCTACACCTTC